This TCR beta chain was sequenced during a study of identical twins. Overall study results and limits: Researchers caution that invariant MAIT and iNKT cells could partly confound zero-insertion analyses. Twins showed weaker excess sharing in their beta out-of-frame sequences.

In every case, the donor was a healthy Caucasian. The authors used template switching to add a universal primer site and gave cDNA unique molecular identifiers. In TCRdb, the 5' RACE reads were re-called with MiXCR into one record per CDR3 protein. Of 150,000 or so distinct CDR3 sequences listed, around 3.6% are singletons. Germline V gene sequence: CDR1 KGHSY, CDR2 FQNENV. With 0 bases removed from V and 11 bases from J, the gap between germline ends came to 8 bases. This CDR3 contains 12 residues. This clonotype was picked up many times. Its antigen is not identified. Sequencing was performed on memory T cells sorted from blood. This TCR derives from a man younger than 35 in good health. The gene calls are TRBV16 and TRBJ1-5; D remains unclear. The CDR3 spells CASSQSPRSQHF. CDR3 coding DNA: TGTGCCAGCAGCCAATCCCCCAGATCCCAGCATTTT.